This T cell receptor beta chain was sequenced in a study of T-cell reconstitution after alpha-beta-depleted transplantation in children. The TCRbeta library was prepared with unique molecular identifiers. TCRdb recomputed calls from the PCR reads with MiXCR, one row per CDR3 protein. Of fewer than 250,000 distinct CDR3 sequences listed, around a sixth are singletons. The CDR3 sequence is 14 residues long. V lost 0 bases and J lost 4, with 7 bases in between. Germline CDR1 reads LGHDT; CDR2 reads YNNKEL (reference sequence). The sequences come from PBMCs, mostly from graft donor cells, collected 360 days after TCRalphabeta/CD19-depleted stem cell transplant. The clonotype comes from a male patient aged 2-15 years who had a stem cell transplant for acute lymphoblastic leukemia, so the T cells may come from the graft donor. The chain links TRBV3-1 to TRBJ1-5, with D possibly matching TRBD1 (5 bases). CDR3 region: CASSQDRANQPQHF. The CDR3 DNA follows: TGTGCCAGCAGCCAAGACAGGGCGAATCAGCCCCAGCATTTT.